The following is a T cell receptor beta chain sequence with its context. Its antigen is undetermined. Data came from immunoSEQ multiplex PCR; TCRdb stores just in-frame clones and leaves some out. The profile shows roughly 73,000 clones, almost 85% of them singletons. This sample was included in a study of OX40 agonist ivuxolimab in advanced cancers. Regarding the study as a whole: Relative to CD4+, CD8+ T cells held more expanded clones on average. Both CD4+ and CD8+ T cell populations in blood had undergone clonal expansion by week 6 at 0.1 to 3.0 mg/kg.

This CDR3 comprises 13 residues. V shed 0 bases and J shed 3 bases, with 7 bases lying between them. Germline CDR1 reads SGDLS; CDR2 reads YYNGEE. Peripheral blood came from all dose cohorts at three timepoints. The sequenced sample was CD4+ or CD8+ T cells sorted from blood, obtained in a trial of the OX40 agonist ivuxolimab. The gene calls are TRBV9 and TRBJ2-7, with unresolved D. The clonotype originates from an adult with an advanced solid tumor such as melanoma, head and neck, liver or kidney cancer. The CDR3 DNA sequence: TGTGCCAGCAGCGTAGAGGAGAACTACGAGCAGTACTTC. Protein sequence: CASSVEENYEQYF.